The sequence of this T cell receptor beta chain was determined in a study of T cell responses to AZD1222 COVID-19 vaccine. The CDR3 extends over 14 amino acids. Germline CDR1 and CDR2: MNHEY and SMNVEV (reference sequence). The V end lost 3 bases, the J end lost 8 bases, and 16 bases lay between the germline ends. Profiling relied on immunoSEQ multiplex PCR, and the TCRdb table lists in-frame clones only, not all of them. The table records roughly 70,000 clones, roughly 82% of them present only once. The J gene is TRBJ1-2, the V gene TRBV27, with D perhaps matching TRBD1 (6 bases). The source is an adult in good health. The source was peripheral blood, collected on day 0 of AZD1222 vaccination. The CDR3 DNA reads TGTGCCAGCAGTTTGGGGGGCCGAACTACGGGCTACACCTTC. It is translated as CASSLGGRTTGYTF.